A selection of T cell receptor beta chains follows, all from one sample in a study of identical twins. TCRdb used MiXCR to reprocess the 5' RACE reads, holding one entry per CDR3 protein. The sample holds about 330,000 distinct CDR3 sequences, 9% to 15% seen once. These same data were also listed under a study on yellow fever vaccine responses in identical twins.

The specimen sequenced was CD8+ T cells sorted from blood. These receptors were obtained from a woman aged 18-29 years in good health. CDR3s include the opening cysteine and the closing phenylalanine or tryptophan. Each record gives: clone size, V gene, J gene, D gene, CDR3 protein, CDR3 DNA. D genes are given only for firm matches. Size values are once, few and many counts, or a class for expanded clones, and some rows have none.

>few|TRBV21-1|TRBJ2-5|.
CASSSFCGGVQETQYF
TGTGCCAGCAGCAGCTTCTGCGGGGGGGTCCAAGAGACCCAGTACTTC
>.|TRBV12-3/TRBV12-4|TRBJ2-5|TRBD2
CASSPLGLAGEETQYF
TGTGCCAGCAGTCCCCTGGGACTAGCGGGAGAAGAGACCCAGTACTTC
>.|TRBV5-1|TRBJ2-1|TRBD2
CASGGLAGGPNEQFF
TGCGCCAGCGGGGGACTAGCGGGGGGGCCAAATGAGCAGTTCTTC
>.|TRBV6-1|TRBJ1-1|.
CAGRHGGNTEAFF
TGTGCCGGACGACACGGAGGGAACACTGAAGCTTTCTTT
>.|TRBV13|TRBJ2-5|.
CASSLTQSNQETQYF
TGTGCCAGCAGCTTAACCCAGTCTAATCAAGAGACCCAGTACTTC
>many|TRBV29-1|TRBJ2-1|.
CSVRARGHNEQFF
TGCAGCGTCCGGGCCCGGGGGCACAATGAGCAGTTCTTC
>many|TRBV20-1|TRBJ2-2|.
CSARDVGLGGTGELFF
TGCAGTGCTAGAGATGTGGGGCTAGGGGGTACCGGGGAGCTGTTTTTT
>few|TRBV5-1|TRBJ1-1|TRBD1
CASSAGGFGTEAFF
TGCGCCAGCAGTGCAGGGGGCTTTGGCACTGAAGCTTTCTTT
>many|TRBV12-3/TRBV12-4|TRBJ2-1|.
CATLLRTNEQFF
TGTGCCACCCTCCTAAGAACGAATGAGCAGTTCTTC
>many|TRBV13|TRBJ2-1|TRBD2
CASSFGAGDPYNEQFF
TGTGCCAGCAGCTTCGGAGCGGGAGACCCCTACAATGAGCAGTTCTTC
>few|TRBV28|TRBJ2-7|.
CASEGGGTYEQYF
TGTGCCAGCGAGGGAGGCGGAACCTACGAGCAGTACTTC
>.|TRBV19|TRBJ2-3|.
CASSIRTSFLTDTQYF
TGTGCCAGTAGTATCAGGACGTCCTTCCTCACAGATACGCAGTATTTT
>.|TRBV15|TRBJ1-1|.
CATSEDSNTEAFF
TGTGCCACCAGCGAGGACTCGAACACTGAAGCTTTCTTT
>few|TRBV5-4|TRBJ2-1|TRBD2
CASSSGLAGAPSSYNEQFF
TGTGCCAGCAGCTCCGGACTAGCGGGGGCTCCCAGCTCCTACAATGAGCAGTTCTTC
>.|TRBV5-1|TRBJ2-1|.
CASTLAGLEQFF
TGCGCCAGCACCCTAGCTGGTCTAGAGCAGTTCTTC
>few|TRBV12-3/TRBV12-4|TRBJ2-5|.
CASSRAGDRGLAGQETQYF
TGTGCCAGCAGCCGTGCCGGGGACAGGGGACTAGCCGGGCAAGAGACCCAGTACTTC
>few|TRBV12-3/TRBV12-4|TRBJ2-2|TRBD2
CASTKPGLAGVPGELFF
TGTGCCAGCACTAAACCGGGACTAGCGGGAGTCCCCGGGGAGCTGTTTTTT
>.|TRBV6-1|TRBJ2-3|.
CASSDRGLLDTQYF
TGTGCCAGCAGTGATCGGGGGCTGTTAGATACGCAGTATTTT
>many|TRBV11-2|TRBJ2-3|TRBD1
CASSPGQGADTQYF
TGCGCCAGCAGCCCAGGACAGGGGGCGGATACGCAGTATTTT
>few|TRBV9|TRBJ2-4|TRBD1
CASSVEGANIQYF
TGTGCCAGCAGCGTCGAGGGGGCAAACATTCAGTACTTC
>few|TRBV9|TRBJ2-3|.
CASSVEGNTDTQYF
TGTGCCAGCAGCGTAGAAGGGAATACAGATACGCAGTATTTT
>many|TRBV4-1|TRBJ1-5|.
CASSQVRRNQQPQHF
TGCGCCAGCAGCCAAGTACGGCGGAACCAGCAGCCCCAGCATTTT
>.|TRBV6-5|TRBJ1-1|.
CASSYSWGEPTKNTEAFF
TGTGCCAGCAGTTACTCCTGGGGGGAACCTACAAAGAACACTGAAGCTTTCTTT
>few|TRBV19|TRBJ2-1|.
CASSISSSYNEQFF
TGTGCCAGTAGTATTTCTAGCTCCTACAATGAGCAGTTCTTC
>few|TRBV3-1|TRBJ1-1|.
CASSQEEGRLNTEAFF
TGTGCCAGCAGCCAAGAAGAAGGGCGGCTGAACACTGAAGCTTTCTTT
>many|TRBV10-3|TRBJ2-1|TRBD2
CAISESRWDSGTYNEQFF
TGTGCCATCAGTGAGTCTCGGTGGGATAGCGGGACCTACAATGAGCAGTTCTTC
>few|TRBV28|TRBJ2-2|TRBD2
CASSPTAGDITGELFF
TGTGCCAGCAGTCCGACAGCGGGGGACATCACCGGGGAGCTGTTTTTT
>few|TRBV11-1|TRBJ1-2|.
CASSFSRGLSPPEKDGYTF
TGTGCCAGCAGCTTTAGTAGGGGCCTTTCCCCACCAGAGAAGGATGGCTACACCTTC
>.|TRBV6-1|TRBJ2-3|.
CASSEMTRFTDTQYF
TGTGCCAGCAGTGAAATGACACGGTTCACAGATACGCAGTATTTT
>few|TRBV12-3/TRBV12-4|TRBJ1-5|TRBD1
CASWAGGAGQPQHF
TGTGCCAGCTGGGCAGGGGGCGCCGGGCAGCCCCAGCATTTT
>.|TRBV12-5|TRBJ2-7|.
CASGLRDPSYEQYF
TGTGCTAGTGGTTTGAGGGACCCAAGTTACGAGCAGTACTTC
>.|TRBV7-9|TRBJ2-7|.
CASSHNADNRPYEQYF
TGTGCCAGCAGTCACAACGCCGACAATCGTCCCTACGAGCAGTACTTC
>.|TRBV10-3|TRBJ2-5|TRBD1
CAISAGTGVLVETQYF
TGTGCCATCAGTGCCGGGACAGGGGTTCTAGTGGAGACCCAGTACTTC
>.|TRBV20-1|TRBJ1-3|.
CSARDLSGNTIYF
TGCAGTGCCCGGGATCTCTCTGGAAACACCATATATTTT
>few|TRBV7-9|TRBJ2-3|TRBD1
CASMIERGLDTQYF
TGTGCCAGCATGATTGAGAGGGGGCTAGATACGCAGTATTTT
>.|TRBV2|TRBJ1-1|.
CASSVVTRGAGEAFF
TGTGCCAGCAGTGTGGTCACGAGGGGCGCAGGTGAAGCTTTCTTT
>few|TRBV7-2|TRBJ2-1|TRBD2
CASSVLGLAGGNEQFF
TGTGCCAGCAGCGTACTGGGACTAGCGGGGGGCAATGAGCAGTTCTTC
>few|TRBV20-1|TRBJ2-2|.
CSASETNTGELFF
TGCAGTGCTAGCGAAACGAACACCGGGGAGCTGTTTTTT
>.|TRBV4-1|TRBJ2-5|.
CASSQKGGEETQYF
TGCGCCAGCAGCCAGAAAGGGGGAGAAGAGACCCAGTACTTC
>many|TRBV5-1|TRBJ2-1|TRBD1
CASSPDRVFGEQFF
TGCGCCAGCAGCCCAGACAGGGTCTTCGGAGAGCAGTTCTTC
>few|TRBV5-1|TRBJ1-1|TRBD1
CASSPTGQSRINTEAFF
TGCGCCAGCAGCCCTACGGGACAGAGCCGTATCAACACTGAAGCTTTCTTT
>many|TRBV13|TRBJ2-1|.
CASSSEQGFKNEQFF
TGTGCCAGCAGCTCTGAACAGGGTTTCAAAAATGAGCAGTTCTTC
>.|TRBV2|TRBJ2-7|.
CASTKQEGRGFEQYF
TGTGCCAGCACCAAACAGGAGGGGAGAGGCTTCGAGCAGTACTTC
>many|TRBV11-2|TRBJ2-1|TRBD2
CASSSLAGGTYNEQFF
TGTGCCAGCAGCTCTCTGGCGGGAGGGACCTACAATGAGCAGTTCTTC
>few|TRBV3-1|TRBJ2-3|.
CASSQDPSGATDTQYF
TGTGCCAGCAGCCAAGACCCCTCAGGGGCGACAGATACGCAGTATTTT
>.|TRBV10-2|TRBJ2-7|.
CASSRDQNYEQYF
TGCGCCAGCAGTCGCGATCAGAACTACGAGCAGTACTTC
>few|TRBV5-5|TRBJ2-7|TRBD2
CASSNPSGRRYEQYF
TGTGCCAGCAGCAACCCTAGCGGCCGGAGGTACGAGCAGTACTTC